The 24 T cell receptor beta chains reported below all come from one sample, sequenced in a study of a mutant IDH1 vaccine in newly diagnosed glioma. No antigen has been assigned to these receptors. Sample time point: week 5, during vaccination. Vaccinated patients received 300 ug of mutant IDH1 20-mer peptide per dose, with topical imiquimod. Clones were read by immunoSEQ multiplex PCR, and TCRdb kept only the in-frame ones, dropping some. Of approximately 40,000 clones in the sample, 75% to 80% were seen once. The specimen comprised PBMCs, sampled from a glioma patient whose treatment included an IDH1 peptide vaccine. These receptors all stem from a man aged 35-49 years with glioma.

This clone was detected only once. V gene TRBV21-1 combines with J gene TRBJ2-7. TRBV21-1 is flagged as a pseudogene. This CDR3 has 12 residues. CDR3 sequence (DNA): TGTGCCAGCATTGGCGACTCCTACGAGCAGTACTTC. This translates into CASIGDSYEQYF.

The chain employs TRBV7-8 and TRBJ2-5; D possibly matches TRBD1 or TRBD2 (5 bases each). In germline, CDR1 is SGHVS, CDR2 FQNEAQ. The V end lost 4 bases, the J end lost 3 bases, and 12 bases lay between the germline ends. The CDR3 length is 14 residues. The CDR3 DNA follows: TGTGCCAGCAGCTCCATTAGAGGGGAAGAGACCCAGTACTTC. Translated: CASSSIRGEETQYF.

The chain combines TRBV30 with TRBJ2-5; no firm D call. The V gene lost 3 bases and the J gene lost 4 bases, with 9 bases spanning the gap. Germline CDR1 GTSNPN, CDR2 SVGIG (reference sequence). CDR3 length: 12 residues. CDR3 sequence reads: CAWRGYGETQYF. The CDR3 coding sequence is TGTGCCTGGAGGGGGTACGGAGAGACCCAGTACTTC.

V usage is TRBV15 and J usage is TRBJ2-5, with a possible D match to TRBD1 (5 bases). The length of the CDR3 is 11 residues. The V and J ends lost 2 bases and 12 bases respectively, with 10 bases between them. Germline V gene lookup returns CDR1 LNHNV and CDR2 YYDKDF (reference sequence). The CDR3 bases are TGTGCCACCAGCAGACAGGGCAGAAAGTACTTC. Amino acid sequence: CATSRQGRKYF.

The V and J genes are TRBV7-9 and TRBJ2-7; 8 nucleotides agree with TRBD1. CDR3 length: 13 amino acids. Looked up from germline, CDR1 is SEHNR and CDR2 is FQNEAQ (reference sequence). J gave up 5 bases and V 6 bases, and 6 bases lay outside the gene matches. The DNA of the CDR3 is TGTGCCAGCAGGCAGACAGGGGTCAACGAGCAGTACTTC. This sequence encodes CASRQTGVNEQYF.

V usage is TRBV14 and J usage is TRBJ2-3; a weak D match, TRBD1 (5 bases). Between the trimmed V and J ends, which lost 2 bases and 4 bases, there was a span of 19 bases. This CDR3 is built from 17 residues. Germline V lookup: CDR1 SGHDN, CDR2 FVKESK. The CDR3 DNA reads TGTGCCAGCAGCCAACTTCAGGGCCCAATTAACGCAGATACGCAGTATTTT. This sequence encodes CASSQLQGPINADTQYF.

The chain links TRBV2 to TRBJ1-6; tentatively, D is TRBD1 (5 bases). This CDR3 spans 14 amino acids. V was pared by 7 bases and J by 7 bases, with 14 bases between. The germline V gene has CDR1 SNHLY and CDR2 FYNNEI. In DNA, the CDR3 is TGTGCCAGCAAGGTTAAGGGGTGGAATTCACCCCTCCACTTT. Amino acids: CASKVKGWNSPLHF.

The sample holds one count of this clone. The chain has TRBV4-1 and TRBJ2-5; 7 bases are a match to TRBD1. Germline V gene sequence: CDR1 MGHRA, CDR2 YSYEKL. Trimming cost V 0 bases and J 5 bases; bases outside gene matches: 18. The CDR3 totals 19 residues. The CDR3 spells CASSQDPPGQAFAEETQYF. The CDR3 nucleotides read TGCGCCAGCAGCCAAGATCCCCCCGGACAGGCATTCGCGGAGGAGACCCAGTACTTC.

This clone rates as medium-sized (0.01 to 0.1%). The J gene is TRBJ1-2, the V gene TRBV27; 7 nucleotides align to TRBD1. Germline assignment: CDR1 MNHEY and CDR2 SMNVEV (reference sequence). There are 14 residues in the CDR3. V trimming: 5 bases; J trimming: 3 bases; junction bases outside the gene matches: 6. Written as DNA, the CDR3 is TGTGCCAGCAGTCCGACAGGGTCCCACTATGGCTACACCTTC. This gives the protein CASSPTGSHYGYTF.

J is TRBJ2-7 and V is TRBV20-1; D ambiguous. There are 11 residues in the CDR3. In germline, CDR1 is DFQATT, CDR2 SNEGSKA (reference sequence). V lost 7 bases and J 1 base, leaving 8 bases between the germline ends. The CDR3 loop reads CSVGNSYEQYF. In DNA, the CDR3 is TGCAGTGTAGGGAATTCCTACGAGCAGTACTTC.

J is TRBJ1-2 and V is TRBV5-1, with 7 bases identical to TRBD1. Unmatched junction bases numbered 9, after V lost 4 bases and J lost 6 bases. The CDR3 length is 14 residues. CDR1 is SGHRS and CDR2 is YFSETQ in the germline V gene. The DNA for the CDR3 is TGCGCCAGCAGCCCGGACCAGGGGGGTAATGGCTACACCTTC. It translates to CASSPDQGGNGYTF.

The rearrangement uses TRBV5-4 and TRBJ2-1; tentatively, D is TRBD2 (6 bases). The CDR3 totals 13 residues. Germline CDR1 SGHNT, CDR2 YYREEE (reference sequence). V was clipped by 1 base and J by 6 bases, with 8 bases between them. The CDR3 protein is CASSLYGSNEQFF. The DNA of the CDR3 is TGTGCCAGCAGCTTGTACGGGAGCAATGAGCAGTTCTTC.

V is TRBV5-6 and J is TRBJ2-3; 10 bases are a match to TRBD2. The CDR3 contains 14 residues. CDR1 is SGHDT, CDR2 YYEEEE, per germline. Trimming took 5 bases from V and 4 from J; bases not matched to a gene: 4. The DNA of the CDR3 is TGTGCCAGCAGACGAAGCGGGGGGGCAGATACGCAGTATTTT. Encoded protein: CASRRSGGADTQYF. Variable domain in full (rest from reference TRBV5-6 and TRBJ2-3): DAGVTQSPTHLIKTRGQQVTLRCSPKSGHDTVSWYQQALGQGPQFIFQYYEEEERQRGNFPDRFSGHQFPNYSSELNVNALLLGDSALYLCASRRSGGADTQYFGPGTRLTVL.

J is TRBJ1-2 and V is TRBV7-2; TRBD1 agrees at 7 bases. The CDR3 extends over 15 amino acids. CDR1 and CDR2 (germline): SGHTA, FQGNSA. V lost 1 base, J lost 2 bases, and 4 bases stayed unmatched. The CDR3 DNA reads TGTGCCAGCAGCTTAGACTGGACAGGAAACTATGGCTACACCTTC. It is translated as CASSLDWTGNYGYTF.

V is TRBV6-1 and J is TRBJ1-6; D uncertain. V lost 3 bases to trimming and J lost 7 bases, with 7 bases between them. Germline assignment: CDR1 MNHNS and CDR2 SASEGT. The CDR3 runs 13 residues. The CDR3 DNA reads TGTGCCAGCAGTGAGGACCCCAATTCACCCCTCCACTTT. Amino acids: CASSEDPNSPLHF.

This clone was seen a handful of times. The rearrangement joins TRBV5-1 to TRBJ2-7; 11 bases line up with TRBD1. Looked up from germline, CDR1 is SGHRS and CDR2 is YFSETQ. The junction had 5 bases not matched to a gene; V was cut back by 4 bases and J by 8 bases. The length of the CDR3 is 13 residues. This chain's CDR3 is CASSQGQGDKQYF. The CDR3 DNA follows: TGCGCCAGCAGCCAGGGACAGGGGGATAAGCAGTACTTC.

The chain uses TRBV6-1 and TRBJ2-7; 7 bases agree with TRBD1. In germline, CDR1 is MNHNS, CDR2 SASEGT. The CDR3 consists of 12 residues. V lost 9 bases and J lost 3; bases outside the gene matches: 5. CDR3: CASRDSIYEQYF. The CDR3, as DNA: TGTGCCAGTAGGGACAGCATCTACGAGCAGTACTTC.

The V call is TRBV2, the J call TRBJ2-7; D not resolved. There are 11 residues in the CDR3. V shed 6 bases and J shed 4 bases, with 7 bases lying between them. Germline CDR1 is SNHLY and CDR2 is FYNNEI. The CDR3 loop is CASRWSYEQYF. As DNA, the CDR3 is TGTGCCAGCAGGTGGAGTTACGAGCAGTACTTC.

This rearrangement joins TRBV19 to TRBJ1-6; 8 bases agree with TRBD1. There are 16 residues in the CDR3. Germline loops: CDR1 LNHDA, CDR2 SQIVND (reference sequence). J lost 7 bases, V lost 3 bases, and 8 bases had no gene match. Here the CDR3 DNA reads TGTGCCAGTAGTATTAGGCGGGACAGGCACAATTCACCCCTCCACTTT. This translates into CASSIRRDRHNSPLHF. Drawing the rest from reference TRBV19 and TRBJ1-6, the complete variable domain is DGGITQSPKYLFRKEGQNVTLSCEQNLNHDAMYWYRQDPGQGLRLIYYSQIVNDFQKGDIAEGYSVSREKKESFPLTVTSAQKNPTAFYLCASSIRRDRHNSPLHFGNGTRLTVT.

The J gene is TRBJ2-2, the V gene TRBV5-1; D call uncertain. Germline CDR1 reads SGHRS; CDR2 reads YFSETQ. CDR3 length equals 12 residues. Trimming cost V 2 bases and J 4 bases, with 3 bases left between them. The CDR3 sequence: CASSLTTGELFF. DNA of the CDR3: TGCGCCAGCAGCTTAACCACCGGGGAGCTGTTTTTT.

The V gene is TRBV7-9, the J gene TRBJ2-1; unclear D gene. Germline CDR1 and CDR2: SEHNR and FQNEAQ (reference sequence). V lost 5 bases and J 9 bases, leaving 23 bases between the germline ends. The CDR3 runs to 16 residues. The CDR3 region is CASSPSPNPAEGEQFF. In nucleotides, the CDR3 is TGTGCCAGCAGCCCGTCGCCTAACCCCGCTGAAGGTGAGCAGTTCTTC.

CDR3 sequence (DNA): TGTGCCAGCAGCCAGGGGATTCAAGAGACCCAGTACTTC. Amino acid sequence: CASSQGIQETQYF. V gene TRBV5-6 combines with J gene TRBJ2-5; D perhaps matches TRBD1 (6 bases). V was clipped by 4 bases and J by 2 bases, with 9 bases between them. The CDR3 sequence is 13 residues long. Germline CDR1 SGHDT, CDR2 YYEEEE.

This clone came up a few times. V usage is TRBV19 and J usage is TRBJ1-1; D gene unclear. The CDR3 loop spans 14 amino acids. Per the germline V gene, CDR1 is LNHDA and CDR2 is SQIVND (reference sequence). The ends were cut back, 7 bases at V and 0 bases at J, with 12 bases in the middle. The CDR3 is CASTRGRVNTEAFF. The CDR3 nucleotides are TGTGCCAGTACCCGAGGGAGGGTGAACACTGAAGCTTTCTTT.

The rearrangement uses TRBV5-6 and TRBJ2-3; D is unresolved. Trimming removed 1 base from V and 2 bases from J, with 8 bases in between. CDR3 length: 14 amino acids. CDR1 is SGHDT and CDR2 is YYEEEE in the germline V gene. CDR3 in DNA: TGTGCCAGCAGCTTGAGAGTAATCACAGATACGCAGTATTTT. Its translation: CASSLRVITDTQYF.